The 21 T cell receptor beta chains given below trace back to one sample, sequenced in a study of human T cells and chemical hapten exposure. The sample's time point: patch test 1, 2 weeks after DPC sensitization. The sample's treatment: therapeutic diphenylcyclopropenone sensitization with weekly scalp DPC. TCRdb redid the calling of the RACE reads with MiXCR, one entry per CDR3 protein. The table records nearly 350,000 distinct CDR3 sequences, about 7% of them present only once. The sample here was whole blood, taken in connection with sensitization to the hapten diphenylcyclopropenone (DPC). These receptors were collected from a young woman with alopecia areata. Some clones in this sample may be carry-over from other donors' samples.

The J gene is TRBJ2-1, the V gene TRBV6-6, with D perhaps assigned TRBD1 or TRBD2 (5 bases each). Germline CDR1 reads MNHNY; CDR2 reads SVGAGI (reference sequence). The V gene lost 6 bases and the J gene lost 7 bases, with 13 bases spanning the gap. The CDR3 is 13 amino acids. CDR3 sequence (DNA): TGTGCCAGCAGCCCCGGGACCGCTAATGAGCAGTTCTTC. Protein sequence: CASSPGTANEQFF.

This clonotype appeared a few times. The rearrangement uses TRBV12-3 or TRBV12-4 and TRBJ2-3; D is perhaps TRBD1 or TRBD2 (5 bases each). The CDR3 extends over 15 amino acids. The V end lost 3 bases, the J end lost 1 base, and 11 bases lay between the germline ends. CDR3 nucleotide sequence: TGTGCCAGCAGTTTTTCCCCGGGGCGCACAGATACGCAGTATTTT. Its protein product is CASSFSPGRTDTQYF.

This clonotype was found many times. The chain recombines TRBV12-3 or TRBV12-4 with TRBJ1-2; D unresolved. The germline V and J ends were trimmed by 5 bases and 4 bases, with 8 bases remaining between them. The CDR3 loop spans 12 amino acids. Here the CDR3 DNA reads TGTGCCAGCAGTACAGAGTCCTATGGCTACACCTTC. This sequence encodes CASSTESYGYTF.

There are many counts of this clonotype. The chain couples TRBV5-1 to TRBJ2-5; TRBD2 agrees at 9 bases. The V segment lost 4 bases and the J segment 1 base; nucleotides outside the gene matches: 8. The CDR3 sequence is 16 residues long. Germline V lookup: CDR1 SGHRS, CDR2 YFSETQ. CDR3 nucleotide sequence: TGCGCCAGCAGCCTGGCGGGGGGGTATATCCAAGAGACCCAGTACTTC. Its translation: CASSLAGGYIQETQYF.

This clonotype was observed a few times. The genes are TRBV3-1 and TRBJ2-3; D is perhaps TRBD1 (5 bases). V was trimmed by 0 bases and J by 0 bases, leaving 13 bases between them. CDR1 and CDR2 from the germline V gene are LGHDT and YNNKEL (reference sequence). The CDR3 spans 17 residues. The CDR3: CASSQDMGPLSTDTQYF. For the CDR3, the DNA is TGTGCCAGCAGCCAAGATATGGGGCCCCTTAGCACAGATACGCAGTATTTT.

This clonotype was observed a handful of times. The chain carries TRBV12-3 or TRBV12-4 and TRBJ2-1; TRBD2 matches at 12 bases. The V and J ends lost 5 bases and 4 bases, in that order; junction bases with no gene match: 6. CDR3 length: 16 amino acids. This CDR3 is CASSPRTSGDYNEQFF. The CDR3 coding sequence is TGTGCCAGCAGTCCAAGGACTAGCGGGGATTACAATGAGCAGTTCTTC.

V usage is TRBV12-3 or TRBV12-4 and J usage is TRBJ1-1; 11 nucleotides match TRBD1. The junction had 7 bases not matched to a gene; V was cut back by 3 bases and J by 1 base. The CDR3 length is 17 residues. CDR3 sequence: CASSLGDRGTRNTEAFF. The CDR3, as DNA: TGTGCCAGCAGTTTGGGGGACAGGGGGACAAGGAACACTGAAGCTTTCTTT.

The rearrangement uses TRBV29-1 and TRBJ1-1, with D possibly TRBD1 on 6 matching bases. V lost 4 bases, J lost 0 bases, and 15 bases lay in between. Germline lookup yields CDR1 SQVTM and CDR2 ANQGSEA. CDR3 size: 15 residues. The CDR3 region has the DNA TGCAGCGTTGCAGGTCGGACAGAGATGAACACTGAAGCTTTCTTT. This sequence encodes CSVAGRTEMNTEAFF.

The chain joins TRBV28 to TRBJ1-4, with D possibly matching TRBD1 (6 bases). Germline V gene sequence: CDR1 MDHEN, CDR2 SYDVKM. This CDR3 is 18 amino acids long. Between the trimmed V and J ends, which lost 5 bases and 6 bases, there was a span of 25 bases. Here the CDR3 reads CASSPRPWGGGTDEKLFF. The CDR3 DNA reads as TGTGCCAGCAGTCCCCGCCCCTGGGGTGGGGGCACTGATGAAAAACTGTTTTTT. The full variable domain, with the rest looked up from reference TRBV28 and TRBJ1-4, is DVKVTQSSRYLVKRTGEKVFLECVQDMDHENMFWYRQDPGLGLRLIYFSYDVKMKEKGDIPEGYSVSREKKERFSLILESASTNQTSMYLCASSPRPWGGGTDEKLFFGSGTQLSVL.

This clonotype was picked up a small number of times. The genes are TRBV20-1 and TRBJ1-2; the match to TRBD1 covers 9 bases. The CDR3 sequence is 16 residues long. Germline V gene data show CDR1 as DFQATT and CDR2 as SNEGSKA (reference sequence). J lost 4 bases, V lost 2 bases, and 11 bases had no gene match. The CDR3 DNA sequence: TGCAGTGCTAGAAAGTTCGGGGACAGGGATCGCTATGGCTACACCTTC. Translating gives CSARKFGDRDRYGYTF.

This chain joins TRBV18 and TRBJ2-7; 14 positions agree with TRBD2. Looked up from germline, CDR1 is KGHSH and CDR2 is LQKENI. Unmatched junction bases numbered 17, after V lost 4 bases and J lost 3 bases. The CDR3 loop spans 20 amino acids. CDR3 residues: CASSLRTSGGSKRDLYEQYF. The CDR3 DNA reads as TGTGCCAGCTCACTTAGGACTAGCGGGGGGTCCAAGCGAGATCTCTACGAGCAGTACTTC.

This clonotype was counted between two and nine times. V is TRBV5-1 and J is TRBJ2-2; D is undetermined. Germline V lookup: CDR1 SGHRS, CDR2 YFSETQ. Trimming left V 2 bases short and J 1 base short, with 6 bases between. CDR3 length equals 14 residues. For the CDR3, the DNA is TGCGCCAGCAGCTTTCTAGTGAACACCGGGGAGCTGTTTTTT. Residues: CASSFLVNTGELFF. The whole variable domain, filled in from reference TRBV5-1 and TRBJ2-2, reads KAGVTQTPRYLIKTRGQQVTLSCSPISGHRSVSWYQQTPGQGLQFLFEYFSETQRNKGNFPGRFSGRQFSNSRSEMNVSTLELGDSALYLCASSFLVNTGELFFGEGSRLTVL.

J is TRBJ2-7 and V is TRBV20-1, with TRBD1 identical over 9 bases. Germline V gives CDR1 DFQATT, CDR2 SNEGSKA (reference sequence). V was clipped by 5 bases and J by 1 base; unmatched bases: 3. The CDR3 loop spans 13 amino acids. CDR3 DNA: TGCAGTGCTCGGACAGGGGTGTCCTACGAGCAGTACTTC. It translates to CSARTGVSYEQYF.

This rearrangement joins TRBV11-3 to TRBJ2-5; weak D call: TRBD2 (6 bases). The germline V and J ends were trimmed by 0 bases and 3 bases, with 14 bases remaining between them. CDR3 length: 16 amino acids. Germline V gene data show CDR1 as SGHNT and CDR2 as YENEEA. CDR3 sequence (DNA): TGTGCCAGCAGCTTAGATTGGCGGGACGGGAAAGAGACCCAGTACTTC. It codes for CASSLDWRDGKETQYF.

This clonotype was counted at least ten times. The rearrangement uses TRBV6-2 or TRBV6-3 and TRBJ1-1, with 9 bases matching TRBD1. There are 17 residues in the CDR3. From germline, CDR1 is MNHEY and CDR2 SVGEGT. The V and J ends lost 5 bases and 7 bases, in that order; junction bases with no gene match: 17. For the CDR3, the DNA is TGTGCCAGCAGTCTAACCCTCCCAGGACAGGGGAACGGTGAAGCTTTCTTT. This gives the protein CASSLTLPGQGNGEAFF.

This clonotype was observed at least ten times. The J gene is TRBJ1-3, the V gene TRBV7-2; 7 nucleotides match TRBD1. CDR1 is SGHTA, CDR2 FQGNSA, per germline. This CDR3 comprises 15 residues. The ends lost 5 bases at V and 0 bases at J; junction bases unmatched: 4. The DNA for the CDR3 is TGTGCCAGCAGCCGGACAGGCTTCTCTGGAAACACCATATATTTT. Protein: CASSRTGFSGNTIYF.

This clonotype was seen more than once but under ten times. This chain links TRBV6-5 with TRBJ1-1, with no clear D. There are 13 residues in the CDR3. Per germline, CDR1 MNHEY and CDR2 SVGAGI. With 3 bases removed from V and 4 bases from J, the gap between germline ends came to 9 bases. The DNA for the CDR3 is TGTGCCAGCAGTTATGCTGTGGGCACTGAAGCTTTCTTT. It translates to CASSYAVGTEAFF.

This sequence joins TRBV6-2 or TRBV6-3 and TRBJ2-3; possibly TRBD1 for D (5 bases). V was cut by 8 bases and J by 4 bases, with 22 bases left in between. CDR3 length: 16 residues. Germline V gene data show CDR1 as MNHEY and CDR2 as SVGEGT. CDR3: CASFNVWGRESDTQYF. CDR3 nucleotide sequence: TGTGCCAGCTTCAACGTGTGGGGCAGGGAATCAGATACGCAGTATTTT.

This clonotype showed up just a few times. The V call is TRBV7-8, the J call TRBJ1-3; no clear D gene. The CDR3 contains 14 residues. Trimming took off 3 bases at V and 4 bases at J, with 10 bases between the two ends. The germline CDR1 and CDR2 sequences are SGHVS and FQNEAQ. The CDR3 bases are TGTGCCAGCAGCTTTTACGATACGGGAAACACCATATATTTT. The encoded protein is CASSFYDTGNTIYF.

This clonotype was seen repeatedly, ten times or more. This chain joins TRBV28 and TRBJ2-3, with D tentatively TRBD1 (6 bases). V lost 5 bases and J lost 6, with 21 bases in between. CDR1 is MDHEN and CDR2 is SYDVKM in the germline V gene. The length of the CDR3 is 16 residues. CDR3 in DNA: TGTGCCAGCAGTCTATCGTGGCAGGGGCTGTTCGATACGCAGTATTTT. Translating it yields CASSLSWQGLFDTQYF.

This clonotype was seen ten or more times. The chain combines TRBV12-3 or TRBV12-4 with TRBJ1-2; 7 nucleotides agree with TRBD1. After removal of 3 bases from V and 3 bases from J, the junction contained 7 bases not matched to a gene. The CDR3 contains 15 residues. The CDR3 region has the DNA TGTGCCAGCAGTTTCGCGCAGGGGGAGTACTATGGCTACACCTTC. Translated, it gives CASSFAQGEYYGYTF.